These 10 T cell receptor beta chains share one sample of origin, sequenced in a study of CD8 T cells in Susac syndrome. RNA amounts of roughly 0.5 to 1 ug underwent reverse transcription with random hexamers. TCRdb analysed the immunoSEQ multiplex PCR reads with MiXCR anew, one entry per CDR3 protein. Counted here are 250,000 to 300,000 distinct CDR3 sequences, 65% to 90% occurring once; the ten biggest clones make up around 0.2%. Material: CD8+ T cells from PBMCs. These receptors were taken from a human donor with multiple sclerosis.

This clonotype was detected only once. J is TRBJ1-3 and V is TRBV20-1; the match to TRBD1 covers 8 bases. The CDR3 covers 16 residues. Germline lookup yields CDR1 DFQATT and CDR2 SNEGSKA (reference sequence). With V trimmed by 5 bases and J by 6 bases, 15 bases remained unmatched. The CDR3 nucleotides are TGCAGTGCTCTCCTATCCGCGGACAGGGTGGAAAACACCATATATTTT. Encoded protein: CSALLSADRVENTIYF.

The rearrangement uses TRBV7-8 and TRBJ2-5; D is unclear. The germline V gene encodes CDR1 SGHVS and CDR2 FQNEAQ. The V and J ends lost 0 bases and 2 bases respectively, with 10 bases between them. There are 15 residues in the CDR3. The CDR3 DNA follows: TGTGCCAGCAGCTTAGCGTGGGCGGAACAAGAGACCCAGTACTTC. Its protein is CASSLAWAEQETQYF.

This chain joins TRBV29-1 and TRBJ2-7; D is ambiguous. The V end was cut by 5 bases, the J end by 3 bases, with 11 bases between. This CDR3 comprises 12 residues. The germline V gene has CDR1 SQVTM and CDR2 ANQGSEA. The CDR3 nucleotides read TGCAGCGTTCGTGAGGAAATCTACGAGCAGTACTTC. Its translation is CSVREEIYEQYF.

In its sample, this clonotype was seen once. The V gene is TRBV27, the J gene TRBJ1-1, with TRBD1 matching over 7 bases. V dropped 10 bases and J dropped 1; count of bases not matched to a gene: 9. The germline V gene has CDR1 MNHEY and CDR2 SMNVEV (reference sequence). This CDR3 contains 14 residues. As DNA, the CDR3 is TGTGCCACTTCCGGGACAGCGCCGAACACTGAAGCTTTCTTT. Encoded protein: CATSGTAPNTEAFF.

The chain has TRBV28 and TRBJ2-1, with 11 bases that match TRBD1. The J segment lost 5 bases and the V segment lost 1 base, leaving 4 bases of the junction unmatched. This CDR3 has 16 residues. CDR1 MDHEN and CDR2 SYDVKM come from the germline V gene. For the CDR3, the DNA is TGTGCCAGCAGTTTATCCCGGGGACAGGGGGACAATGAGCAGTTCTTC. Its protein is CASSLSRGQGDNEQFF.

This chain joins TRBV7-7 and TRBJ2-2; a possible D gene is TRBD2 (6 bases). Trimming took off 1 base at V and 3 bases at J, with 18 bases between the two ends. The CDR3 totals 18 residues. Germline CDR1 is SSHAT and CDR2 is FNYEAQ (reference sequence). CDR3 DNA sequence: TGTGCCAGCAGCTTAGGAGGTCGGGGCGGGAAGGACACCGGGGAGCTGTTTTTT. It codes for CASSLGGRGGKDTGELFF.

The chain employs TRBV12-3 or TRBV12-4 and TRBJ2-3; TRBD2 agrees at 9 bases. This CDR3 comprises 14 residues. The trim removed 3 bases at V and 5 bases at J, leaving 3 bases unmatched. The CDR3 DNA reads as TGTGCCAGCAGTTTTCCTAGCGGGGTAGATACGCAGTATTTT. Residues: CASSFPSGVDTQYF.

The rearrangement joins TRBV11-2 to TRBJ2-2, with 10 bases aligning to TRBD1. The CDR3 is 15 residues long. Looked up from germline, CDR1 is SGHAT and CDR2 is FQNNGV. With V trimmed by 3 bases and J by 8 bases, 6 bases remained unmatched. The CDR3 protein is CASSLVGTGVGELFF. In DNA form, the CDR3 reads TGTGCCAGCAGCTTGGTTGGGACAGGGGTGGGGGAGCTGTTTTTT.

This rearrangement joins TRBV7-9 to TRBJ1-1, with TRBD1 identical over 7 bases. The germline V gene encodes CDR1 SEHNR and CDR2 FQNEAQ (reference sequence). The V gene end was trimmed by 5 bases and the J gene end by 0 bases; junction bases not matched to a gene: 6. The CDR3 totals 15 residues. CDR3 sequence: CASSHRQGMNTEAFF. Written as DNA, the CDR3 is TGTGCCAGCAGCCACCGACAGGGAATGAACACTGAAGCTTTCTTT. The full variable domain, rest sourced from reference TRBV7-9 and TRBJ1-1, is DTGVSQNPRHKITKRGQNVTFRCDPISEHNRLYWYRQTLGQGPEFLTYFQNEAQLEKSRLLSDRFSAERPKGSFSTLEIQRTEQGDSAMYLCASSHRQGMNTEAFFGQGTRLTVV.

The chain employs TRBV27 and TRBJ2-2, with 9 bases lining up with TRBD2. CDR1 is MNHEY, CDR2 SMNVEV, per germline (reference sequence). V was clipped by 4 bases and J by 4 bases; unmatched bases: 7. The CDR3 consists of 16 residues. CDR3 in amino acids: CASSSVAGVGTGELFF. The CDR3 DNA sequence: TGTGCCAGCAGTTCCGTAGCGGGAGTCGGCACCGGGGAGCTGTTTTTT.